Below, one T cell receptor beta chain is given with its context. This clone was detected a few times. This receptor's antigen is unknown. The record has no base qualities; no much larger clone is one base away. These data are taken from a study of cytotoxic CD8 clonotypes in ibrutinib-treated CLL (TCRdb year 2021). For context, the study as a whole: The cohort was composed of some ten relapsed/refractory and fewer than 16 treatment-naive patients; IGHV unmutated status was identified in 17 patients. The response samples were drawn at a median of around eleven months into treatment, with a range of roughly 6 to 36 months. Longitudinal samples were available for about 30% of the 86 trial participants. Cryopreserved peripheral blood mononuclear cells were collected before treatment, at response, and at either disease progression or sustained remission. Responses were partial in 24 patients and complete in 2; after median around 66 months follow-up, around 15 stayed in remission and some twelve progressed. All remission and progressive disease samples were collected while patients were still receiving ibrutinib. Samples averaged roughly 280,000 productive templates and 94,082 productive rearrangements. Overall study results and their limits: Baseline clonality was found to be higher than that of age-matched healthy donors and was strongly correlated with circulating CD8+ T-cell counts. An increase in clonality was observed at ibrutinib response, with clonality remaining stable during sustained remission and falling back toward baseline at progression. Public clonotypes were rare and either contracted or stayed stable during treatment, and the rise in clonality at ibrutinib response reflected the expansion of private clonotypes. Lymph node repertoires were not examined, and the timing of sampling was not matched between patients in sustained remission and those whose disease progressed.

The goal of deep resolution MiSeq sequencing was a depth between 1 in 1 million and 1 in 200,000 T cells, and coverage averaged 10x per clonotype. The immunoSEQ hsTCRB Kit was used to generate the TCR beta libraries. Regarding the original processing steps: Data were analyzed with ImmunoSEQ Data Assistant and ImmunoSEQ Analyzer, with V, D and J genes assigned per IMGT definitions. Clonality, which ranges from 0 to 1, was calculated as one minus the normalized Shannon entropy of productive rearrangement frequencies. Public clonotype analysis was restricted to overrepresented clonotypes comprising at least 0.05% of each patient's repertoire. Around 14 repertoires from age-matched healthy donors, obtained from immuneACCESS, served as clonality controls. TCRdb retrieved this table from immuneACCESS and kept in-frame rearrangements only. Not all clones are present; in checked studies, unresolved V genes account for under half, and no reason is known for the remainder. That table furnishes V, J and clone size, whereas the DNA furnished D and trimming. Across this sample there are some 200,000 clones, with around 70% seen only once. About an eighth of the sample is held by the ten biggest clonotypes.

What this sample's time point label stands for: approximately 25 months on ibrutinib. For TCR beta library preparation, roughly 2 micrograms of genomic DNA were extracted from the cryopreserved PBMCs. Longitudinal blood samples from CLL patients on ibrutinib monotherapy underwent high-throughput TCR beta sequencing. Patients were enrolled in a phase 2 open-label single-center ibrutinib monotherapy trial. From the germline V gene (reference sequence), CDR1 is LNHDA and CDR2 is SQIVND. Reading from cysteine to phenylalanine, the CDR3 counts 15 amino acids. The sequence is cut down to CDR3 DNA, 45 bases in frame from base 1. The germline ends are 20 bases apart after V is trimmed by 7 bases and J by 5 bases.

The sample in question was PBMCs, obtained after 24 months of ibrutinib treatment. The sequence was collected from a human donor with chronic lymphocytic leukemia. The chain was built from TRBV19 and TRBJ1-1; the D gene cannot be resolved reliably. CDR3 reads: CASIRTRRGRTEAFF. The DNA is TGTGCCAGTATTCGGACGAGGCGAGGAAGAACTGAAGCTTTCTTT.